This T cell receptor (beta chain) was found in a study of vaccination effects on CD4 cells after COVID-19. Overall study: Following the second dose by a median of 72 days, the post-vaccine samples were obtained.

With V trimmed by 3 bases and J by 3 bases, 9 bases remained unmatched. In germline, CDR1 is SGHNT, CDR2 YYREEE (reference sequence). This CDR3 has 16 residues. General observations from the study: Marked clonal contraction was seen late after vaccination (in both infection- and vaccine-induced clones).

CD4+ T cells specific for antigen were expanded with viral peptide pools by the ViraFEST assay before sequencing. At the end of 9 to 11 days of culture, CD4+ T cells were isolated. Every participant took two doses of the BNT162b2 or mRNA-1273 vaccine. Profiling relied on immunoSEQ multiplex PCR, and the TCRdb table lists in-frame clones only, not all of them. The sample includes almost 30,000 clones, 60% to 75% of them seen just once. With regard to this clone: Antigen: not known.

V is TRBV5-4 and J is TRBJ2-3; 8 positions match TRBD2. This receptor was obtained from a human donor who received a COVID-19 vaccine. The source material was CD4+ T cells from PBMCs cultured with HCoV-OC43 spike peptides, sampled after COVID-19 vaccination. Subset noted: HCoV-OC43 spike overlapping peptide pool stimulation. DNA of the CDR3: TGTGCCAGCAGCTCCCTCTTACTAGCGGATACAGATACGCAGTATTTT. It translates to CASSSLLLADTDTQYF.